The rows below give T cell receptor beta chains drawn from one sample of a study of blood T cell repertoires in COVID-19. Clones were read by immunoSEQ multiplex PCR, and TCRdb kept only the in-frame ones, dropping some. The sample consists of roughly 110,000 clones, 80% to 85% of them appearing once. Sequencing was done on a sample of peripheral blood. Receptor source: a woman in her seventies with acute or convalescent COVID-19. Both conserved end residues are part of each CDR3. The D gene is left open where the match is weak. Some rows have no size entry. The others give once, few or many, or a class for an expanded clone.

CDR3: CASSQGGGRSYEQYF
DNA: TGCGCCAGCAGCCAAGGGGGGGGACGCTCCTACGAGCAGTACTTC
J: TRBJ2-7
D: TRBD2
V: TRBV4-1
size: .

CDR3: CASSLAQGSSGNTIYF
DNA: TGTGCCAGCAGCTTAGCGCAGGGCAGCTCTGGAAACACCATATATTTT
J: TRBJ1-3
D: .
V: TRBV7-8
size: .

CDR3: CATSSGQGYQPQHF
DNA: TGTGCCACCAGCAGTGGACAGGGCTATCAGCCCCAGCATTTT
J: TRBJ1-5
D: TRBD1
V: TRBV15
size: many

CDR3: CASSSRESYEQYF
DNA: TGTGCCAGCAGCTCGAGGGAGAGCTACGAGCAGTACTTC
J: TRBJ2-7
D: .
V: TRBV11-3
size: .

CDR3: CASSPVEGLAGEQFF
DNA: TGTGCCAGCAGCCCTGTTGAGGGACTAGCGGGTGAGCAGTTCTTC
J: TRBJ2-1
D: TRBD2
V: TRBV7-6
size: .

CDR3: CASSPQGTGLMNTEAFF
DNA: TGTGCCAGCTCACCACAGGGGACAGGGCTTATGAACACTGAAGCTTTCTTT
J: TRBJ1-1
D: TRBD1
V: TRBV18
size: .

CDR3: CASSPGTGAYEQYF
DNA: TGCGCCAGCAGCCCCGGGACAGGGGCCTACGAGCAGTACTTC
J: TRBJ2-7
D: TRBD1
V: TRBV5-1
size: .

CDR3: CASTLGGIRTGELFF
DNA: TGTGCCAGCACCCTAGGGGGCATCAGGACCGGGGAGCTGTTTTTT
J: TRBJ2-2
D: TRBD1
V: TRBV28
size: .

CDR3: CASSLGQGSNQPQHF
DNA: TGCGCCAGCAGCTTGGGGCAGGGTAGCAATCAGCCCCAGCATTTT
J: TRBJ1-5
D: .
V: TRBV5-1
size: few

CDR3: CASRGGPPGEQYF
DNA: TGTGCCAGCAGGGGCGGGCCGCCTGGCGAGCAGTACTTC
J: TRBJ2-7
D: .
V: TRBV6-5
size: few

CDR3: CATSDPGTSGSTDTQYF
DNA: TGTGCCACCAGTGATCCCGGGACTAGCGGGAGTACAGATACGCAGTATTTT
J: TRBJ2-3
D: TRBD2
V: TRBV24-1
size: .

CDR3: CASLNRGTTSYEQYF
DNA: TGCGCCAGCTTAAACAGGGGTACAACCTCCTACGAGCAGTACTTC
J: TRBJ2-7
D: TRBD1
V: TRBV10-1
size: few

CDR3: CASSLFLRGKNEKLFF
DNA: TGTGCCAGCTCCCTTTTCCTTAGGGGGAAGAATGAAAAACTGTTTTTT
J: TRBJ1-4
D: .
V: TRBV7-2
size: .

CDR3: CASSLAGGPGEQYF
DNA: TGTGCCAGCAGTTTAGCGGGAGGGCCGGGCGAGCAGTACTTC
J: TRBJ2-7
D: TRBD2
V: TRBV28
size: .

CDR3: CASSTPTGLGNEQFF
DNA: TGTGCCAGCAGCACCCCGACAGGACTCGGCAATGAGCAGTTCTTC
J: TRBJ2-1
D: .
V: TRBV3-1/TRBV3-2
size: .

CDR3: CASRSGHPQETQYF
DNA: TGTGCCAGCAGATCGGGACACCCCCAAGAGACCCAGTACTTC
J: TRBJ2-5
D: .
V: TRBV6-5
size: .

CDR3: CASSGTGGTKDTQYF
DNA: TGTGCCAGCAGCGGGACAGGGGGAACTAAAGATACGCAGTATTTT
J: TRBJ2-3
D: TRBD1
V: TRBV2
size: .

CDR3: CASSANGAQETQYF
DNA: TGTGCCAGCAGCGCAAATGGGGCCCAAGAGACCCAGTACTTC
J: TRBJ2-5
D: .
V: TRBV2
size: .

CDR3: CASSPRGGQETQYF
DNA: TGTGCCAGCTCACCCCGGGGAGGGCAAGAGACCCAGTACTTC
J: TRBJ2-5
D: TRBD2
V: TRBV18
size: .

CDR3: CASSSPGQANYGYTF
DNA: TGTGCCAGCAGTTCCCCGGGACAGGCTAACTATGGCTACACCTTC
J: TRBJ1-2
D: TRBD1
V: TRBV28
size: once

CDR3: CASSFNTDTQYF
DNA: TGTGCCAGCAGCTTTAACACAGATACGCAGTATTTT
J: TRBJ2-3
D: .
V: TRBV11-2
size: few

CDR3: CASSRGGSPTEAFF
DNA: TGTGCCAGCAGCAGAGGGGGATCCCCTACGGAAGCTTTCTTT
J: TRBJ1-1
D: .
V: TRBV7-9
size: .

CDR3: CASSPITGGIHEQYF
DNA: TGTGCCAGCAGCCCAATCACGGGAGGAATCCACGAGCAGTACTTC
J: TRBJ2-7
D: TRBD2
V: TRBV3-1/TRBV3-2
size: .

CDR3: CASMATSSYEQYF
DNA: TGTGCCAGCATGGCGACTAGCTCCTACGAGCAGTACTTC
J: TRBJ2-7
D: .
V: TRBV27
size: .

CDR3: CASSLARGLAGVTNEQFF
DNA: TGTGCCAGCAGCTTGGCCAGGGGGCTGGCGGGAGTCACCAATGAGCAGTTCTTC
J: TRBJ2-1
D: .
V: TRBV5-6
size: .

CDR3: CASSLKRGTVDYNSPLHF
DNA: TGCGCCAGCAGCCTAAAAAGGGGGACAGTAGACTATAATTCACCCCTCCACTTT
J: TRBJ1-6
D: TRBD1
V: TRBV4-1
size: .